The 30 T cell receptor beta chains below were found in one sample sequenced in a study of identical twins. From the 5' RACE reads, TCRdb called clonotypes with MiXCR, one entry per CDR3 protein. The table records some 1,600,000 distinct CDR3 sequences, around 33% of them present only once. The sample comprised cord blood. These receptor sequences come from a newborn girl in good health.

This clonotype was seen a handful of times. This chain links TRBV5-1 with TRBJ2-1; the D gene is possibly TRBD2 (5 bases). There are 14 residues in the CDR3. The V gene lost 2 bases and the J gene lost 8 bases, with 14 bases spanning the gap. The germline V gene encodes CDR1 SGHRS and CDR2 YFSETQ. CDR3 sequence reads: CASSFLAQPDEQFF. Written as DNA, the CDR3 is TGCGCCAGCAGCTTCCTAGCCCAACCTGATGAGCAGTTCTTC.

J is TRBJ2-1 and V is TRBV9; TRBD2 aligns across 11 bases. The trim removed 0 bases at V and 4 bases at J, leaving 6 bases unmatched. The CDR3 sequence is 17 residues long. Germline CDR1 SGDLS, CDR2 YYNGEE. This CDR3 reads CASSVALASGGYNEQFF. CDR3 DNA sequence: TGTGCCAGCAGCGTAGCTTTGGCTAGCGGGGGGTACAATGAGCAGTTCTTC.

This chain joins TRBV6-6 and TRBJ1-4; D not certain. Germline lookup yields CDR1 MNHNY and CDR2 SVGAGI (reference sequence). V lost 8 bases, J lost 0 bases, and 10 bases lay in between. The CDR3 is made up of 14 amino acids. The CDR3 loop reads CASRATATNEKLFF. The CDR3 coding sequence is TGTGCCAGCCGGGCCACTGCAACTAATGAAAAACTGTTTTTT.

V is TRBV28 and J is TRBJ1-2; no reliable D call. Germline CDR1 reads MDHEN; CDR2 reads SYDVKM. The germline V and J ends were trimmed by 8 bases and 5 bases, with 15 bases remaining between them. This CDR3 has 13 amino acids. In DNA form, the CDR3 reads TGTGCCAGCCTTTCGGACGGCCCTTATGGCTACACCTTC. Translation gives CASLSDGPYGYTF.

J is TRBJ1-2 and V is TRBV2, with D uncertain. Trimming removed 6 bases from V and 3 bases from J, with 14 bases in between. CDR1 is SNHLY, CDR2 FYNNEI, per germline. The CDR3 is 14 residues long. In nucleotides, the CDR3 is TGTGCCAGCAGCCCCAGGTTCGGAGACTATGGCTACACCTTC. Residues: CASSPRFGDYGYTF.

The chain recombines TRBV12-3 or TRBV12-4 with TRBJ2-3; the match to TRBD2 covers 8 bases. Trimming at V came to 4 bases and at J to 5 bases, leaving 8 bases not matched to a gene. The CDR3 covers 15 residues. CDR3 amino acids: CASSSPRGVGDTQYF. The CDR3 DNA is TGTGCCAGCAGTTCGCCGCGGGGGGTTGGAGATACGCAGTATTTT.

The J gene is TRBJ1-1, the V gene TRBV7-9; D uncertain. Trimming cost V 5 bases and J 4 bases, with 14 bases left between them. Germline CDR1 reads SEHNR; CDR2 reads FQNEAQ (reference sequence). The CDR3 has 14 amino acids. The CDR3 coding sequence is TGTGCCAGCAGCCCAAGTCCGGGGTTCACTGAAGCTTTCTTT. Translated, it gives CASSPSPGFTEAFF. Looking up the rest from reference TRBV7-9 and TRBJ1-1 gives the full variable domain: DTGVSQNPRHKITKRGQNVTFRCDPISEHNRLYWYRQTLGQGPEFLTYFQNEAQLEKSRLLSDRFSAERPKGSFSTLEIQRTEQGDSAMYLCASSPSPGFTEAFFGQGTRLTVV.

This chain links TRBV7-2 with TRBJ2-1; 13 positions agree with TRBD2. V lost 6 bases, J lost 5 bases, and 10 bases stayed unmatched. The CDR3 totals 17 residues. CDR1 and CDR2 (germline): SGHTA, FQGNSA. CDR3 amino acids: CASSSRLAGGHNNEQFF. The DNA for the CDR3 is TGTGCCAGCAGTTCTCGACTAGCGGGGGGCCATAACAATGAGCAGTTCTTC.

The chain has TRBV12-3 or TRBV12-4 and TRBJ2-3, with 9 positions matching TRBD1. V shed 6 bases, J shed 1 base, and the junction held 5 bases outside the gene matches. The CDR3 has 15 amino acids. The CDR3: CASSKGQGRTDTQYF. The CDR3 region has the DNA TGTGCCAGCAGCAAGGGACAGGGTCGCACAGATACGCAGTATTTT.

This clonotype was detected a few times. For the CDR3, the DNA is TGTGCCAGCAGTTTTCGGCCGGGGGGCTTGGGGCAGAGCTCCTATAATTCACCCCTCCACTTT. Protein sequence: CASSFRPGGLGQSSYNSPLHF. The chain carries TRBV27 and TRBJ1-6, with D possibly being TRBD1 (6 bases). Deletions cut 3 bases from V and 0 bases from J, with 24 bases between. CDR1 is MNHEY and CDR2 is SMNVEV in the germline V gene (reference sequence). This CDR3 has 21 residues.

V and J are TRBV5-1 and TRBJ1-2; maybe TRBD1 (5 bases). This CDR3 contains 14 residues. CDR1 and CDR2 from the germline V gene are SGHRS and YFSETQ. V shed 0 bases and J shed 8 bases, with 14 bases lying between them. CDR3 loop: CASSLAVTGEGYTF. For the CDR3, the DNA is TGCGCCAGCAGCTTGGCGGTCACAGGAGAGGGCTACACCTTC.

The J gene is TRBJ2-1, the V gene TRBV4-2; TRBD2 matches at 10 bases. CDR3 length equals 16 residues. From germline, CDR1 is LGHNA and CDR2 YNFKEQ. V dropped 1 base and J dropped 8; count of bases not matched to a gene: 8. CDR3 protein: CASSQGHGTSEDEQFF. In DNA form, the CDR3 reads TGTGCCAGCAGCCAAGGACATGGGACTAGCGAAGATGAGCAGTTCTTC.

The chain employs TRBV27 and TRBJ2-1, with TRBD2 matching over 14 bases. Germline V lookup: CDR1 MNHEY, CDR2 SMNVEV (reference sequence). The CDR3 spans 17 residues. V gave up 5 bases and J gave up 8 bases; unmatched junction bases: 11. CDR3 loop: CASSLRPGLAGGHEQFF. DNA of the CDR3: TGTGCCAGCAGTCTCCGACCTGGACTAGCGGGAGGCCATGAGCAGTTCTTC.

The table lists this clonotype with a few counts. In DNA, the CDR3 is TGTGCCAGCAGCCGCAACCGGGACAGTACCTACGAGCAGTACTTC. Translating it yields CASSRNRDSTYEQYF. The V gene is TRBV11-1, the J gene TRBJ2-7; 7 bases are shared with TRBD1. Germline CDR1 and CDR2: SGHAT and FQDESV (reference sequence). V shed 5 bases, J shed 2 bases, and the junction held 9 bases outside the gene matches. The CDR3 runs 15 residues.

This clonotype appeared a few times. J is TRBJ2-1 and V is TRBV7-9; 11 bases are a match to TRBD2. CDR3 size: 15 residues. In germline, CDR1 is SEHNR, CDR2 FQNEAQ (reference sequence). J lost 5 bases, V lost 2 bases, and 2 bases had no gene match. The chain's CDR3 is CASSLYSGGDNEQFF. In nucleotides, the CDR3 is TGTGCCAGCAGCTTATATAGCGGGGGGGACAATGAGCAGTTCTTC.

The chain employs TRBV7-6 and TRBJ2-3; no firm D call. Germline V gene data show CDR1 as SGHVS and CDR2 as FNYEAQ. CDR3 length: 16 amino acids. Trimming stripped 5 bases from V and 1 base from J, with 16 bases between. The CDR3 loop reads CASSPLGATGTDTQYF. The DNA for the CDR3 is TGTGCCAGCAGCCCCCTGGGCGCCACCGGCACAGATACGCAGTATTTT.

This clonotype was picked up many times. CDR3: CASSVSGSGYEQYF. CDR3 DNA sequence: TGTGCCAGCAGCGTTAGCGGGAGCGGCTACGAGCAGTACTTC. J is TRBJ2-7 and V is TRBV9; TRBD2 agrees at 9 bases. This CDR3 comprises 14 residues. Germline V gene lookup returns CDR1 SGDLS and CDR2 YYNGEE. The V gene end was trimmed by 2 bases and the J gene end by 3 bases; junction bases not matched to a gene: 3.

This clonotype was seen repeatedly, ten times or more. The chain couples TRBV12-3 or TRBV12-4 to TRBJ2-4; D is uncertain. The end of the DNA is better explained by TRBJ2-7, so the J call may be wrong. This CDR3 contains 11 residues. The CDR3: CASTVGYEQYF. CDR3 DNA sequence: TGTGCCAGCACCGTAGGATACGAGCAGTACTTC.

The J gene is TRBJ1-1, the V gene TRBV27; 7 bases are shared with TRBD1. Losses at the gene ends were 6 bases for V and 7 bases for J; bases not matched to a gene: 17. Germline CDR1 and CDR2: MNHEY and SMNVEV (reference sequence). This CDR3 contains 16 residues. The CDR3 region has the DNA TGTGCCAGCAGACCCCTAGGACAGGCAATCCAGGGTGAAGCTTTCTTT. It codes for CASRPLGQAIQGEAFF.

The CDR3 DNA follows: TGCGCCAGCAGCTTGGAGGCTAGCGCGGAGACCCAGTACTTC. This translates into CASSLEASAETQYF. V usage is TRBV5-1 and J usage is TRBJ2-5; a possible D gene is TRBD2 (6 bases). The germline V gene has CDR1 SGHRS and CDR2 YFSETQ. CDR3 length: 14 amino acids. V gave up 0 bases and J gave up 5 bases, with 11 bases separating them.

This chain uses TRBV20-1 with TRBJ2-1, with D tentatively TRBD2 (7 bases). The CDR3 is 16 residues long. From germline, CDR1 is DFQATT and CDR2 SNEGSKA (reference sequence). V was shortened by 1 base and J by 7 bases, with 20 bases between the two germline ends. The CDR3, as DNA: TGCAGTGCTAGAGGGCTAGGGGGGGCCGTAGGAAATGAGCAGTTCTTC. This sequence encodes CSARGLGGAVGNEQFF.

The CDR3 reads CATSDHRTSGHYNEQFF. DNA for the CDR3: TGTGCCACCAGTGACCATCGGACTAGCGGACACTACAATGAGCAGTTCTTC. This chain connects TRBV24-1 to TRBJ2-1; 10 bases map to TRBD2. V lost 4 bases to trimming and J lost 3 bases; unmatched junction nucleotides: 8. This CDR3 comprises 17 residues. Germline loops: CDR1 KGHDR, CDR2 SFDVKD.

This clonotype has more than one count but fewer than ten. The genes are TRBV28 and TRBJ2-5; 7 nucleotides line up with TRBD2. Germline CDR1 and CDR2: MDHEN and SYDVKM. The CDR3 consists of 17 residues. J lost 4 bases, V lost 6 bases, and 17 bases had no gene match. CDR3 sequence: CASSLPVPGLLVETQYF. The CDR3 nucleotides are TGTGCCAGCAGCTTACCCGTCCCGGGACTATTGGTAGAGACCCAGTACTTC.

The chain combines TRBV4-1 with TRBJ2-1, with 10 bases aligning to TRBD2. Germline CDR1 MGHRA, CDR2 YSYEKL. This CDR3 contains 18 residues. V was pared by 0 bases and J by 4 bases, with 9 bases of the junction left unmatched. For the CDR3, the DNA is TGCGCCAGCAGCCAAGATCCCATAGCGGGGGGCCTTTACAATGAGCAGTTCTTC. Protein sequence: CASSQDPIAGGLYNEQFF.

This clonotype showed up just a few times. The genes are TRBV15 and TRBJ2-1; D not resolved. The CDR3 length is 13 residues. The germline V gene has CDR1 LNHNV and CDR2 YYDKDF (reference sequence). Trimming took off 4 bases at V and 8 bases at J, with 12 bases between the two ends. The CDR3 sequence is CATSKTLEYEQFF. The CDR3 DNA reads as TGTGCCACCAGCAAAACCTTAGAATATGAGCAGTTCTTC.

J is TRBJ2-3 and V is TRBV25-1; tentatively, D is TRBD1 (7 bases). Looked up from germline, CDR1 is MGHDK and CDR2 is SYGVNS. The CDR3 covers 17 residues. Trimming shortened V by 2 bases and J by 1 base, and 16 bases separated the two germline ends. The CDR3 loop is CASSEGGTVQGTDTQYF. The CDR3 region has the DNA TGTGCCAGCAGTGAAGGGGGGACAGTCCAAGGCACAGATACGCAGTATTTT.

This rearrangement joins TRBV20-1 to TRBJ2-7; the D is unclear. The CDR3 is 14 amino acids. Germline CDR1 and CDR2: DFQATT and SNEGSKA (reference sequence). V lost 0 bases, J lost 10 bases, and 19 bases lay in between. The CDR3 loop reads CSARDLWRHGAQYF. The CDR3 DNA reads TGCAGTGCTAGAGATCTTTGGCGGCATGGAGCCCAGTACTTC.

The V and J genes are TRBV3-1 and TRBJ2-5, with D perhaps matching TRBD1 or TRBD2 (5 bases each). The end of the DNA is better explained by TRBJ2-7, so the J call may be wrong. Germline CDR1 reads LGHDT; CDR2 reads YNNKEL (reference sequence). The CDR3 totals 14 residues. The CDR3 loop reads CASSQVGTNYEQYF. CDR3 bases: TGTGCCAGCAGCCAAGTTGGGACCAACTACGAGCAGTACTTC.

This sequence joins TRBV28 and TRBJ2-5; tentatively, D is TRBD1 (5 bases). The J call may be wrong; the DNA end is better matched by TRBJ2-7. The CDR3 is 15 residues long. CDR1 is MDHEN and CDR2 is SYDVKM in the germline V gene. CDR3: CASSALGQGKYEQYF. CDR3 DNA sequence: TGTGCCAGCAGTGCCTTGGGGCAGGGAAAGTACGAGCAGTACTTC.

This chain joins TRBV3-1 and TRBJ2-4, with 14 bases aligning to TRBD2. The CDR3 consists of 21 residues. V dropped 0 bases and J dropped 3; count of bases not matched to a gene: 13. Germline CDR1 and CDR2: LGHDT and YNNKEL (reference sequence). The CDR3 region has the DNA TGTGCCAGCAGCCAAGATCAAGGACTAGCGGGAGGATTCTTTGGCAAAAACATTCAGTACTTC. This translates into CASSQDQGLAGGFFGKNIQYF. The entire variable domain, with the rest obtained from reference TRBV3-1 and TRBJ2-4, is as follows: DTAVSQTPKYLVTQMGNDKSIKCEQNLGHDTMYWYKQDSKKFLKIMFSYNNKELIINETVPNRFSPKSPDKAHLNLHINSLELGDSAVYFCASSQDQGLAGGFFGKNIQYFGAGTRLSVL.